The rows below give T cell receptor beta chains drawn from one sample of a study of blood T cell repertoires in COVID-19. Profiling relied on immunoSEQ multiplex PCR, and the TCRdb table lists in-frame clones only, not all of them. This sample has 30,000 to 35,000 clones; about 87% occur once, and the top ten carry 35% to 55%. The specimen sequenced was peripheral blood. All receptors come from a human donor in a cohort sampled during active COVID-19. Both conserved end residues are part of each CDR3.

TRBJ2-5,TRBV7-9,CASSLSISGGETQYF
TRBJ1-4,TRBV3-1/TRBV3-2,CASSQRTGPMFF
TRBJ2-5,TRBV12-3/TRBV12-4,CASSFFRQETQYF
TRBJ2-2,TRBV2,CASSSGENTGELFF
TRBJ2-5,TRBV5-1,CASSLQGRAQETQYF
TRBJ1-5,TRBV4-2,CASSQDRNGHQPQHF
TRBJ1-1,TRBV7-3,CASSLGGRKAFF
TRBJ1-1,TRBV11-3,CASSLEGGLNTEAFF
TRBJ2-6,TRBV28,CASKRVSSGANVLTF
TRBJ2-5,TRBV18,CASSPRETQYF
TRBJ1-1,TRBV6-1,CASSEARQGMNTEAFF
TRBJ1-1,TRBV7-2,CASTFSGSSGSTEAFF
TRBJ2-5,TRBV13,CASSLAGTSGGFIETQYF
TRBJ2-2,TRBV24-1,CATSDLGRGTGELFF
TRBJ1-1,TRBV24-1,CATSDRDSEAFF
TRBJ2-2,TRBV7-9,CASSFYRGELFF
TRBJ1-2,TRBV28,CASRQNYGYTF
TRBJ2-3,TRBV6-2/TRBV6-3,CASSYSSGTDTQYF
TRBJ1-3,TRBV11-2,CASSLIGQPGNTIYF
TRBJ2-3,TRBV9,CASSNQQGRTDTQYF
TRBJ2-7,TRBV6-1,CASSEASTASEQYF
TRBJ1-2,TRBV4-3,CASSRGFNYGYTF
TRBJ2-7,TRBV3-1/TRBV3-2,CASSQALAGGPYEQYF
TRBJ1-1,TRBV6-5,CASSYSIPGRNTEAFF
TRBJ2-2,TRBV18,CASSPQGVSGELFF
TRBJ2-3,TRBV19,CASTLRRGTYTQYF
TRBJ2-3,TRBV5-1,CASAPSGGTDTQYF
TRBJ2-3,TRBV28,CASSSPRWTGSLPDTQYF
TRBJ2-3,TRBV28,CASGLAGADTQYF
TRBJ1-2,TRBV28,CASTMGGQLNYGYTF
TRBJ2-1,TRBV28,CASRPGLAGNEQFF
TRBJ1-2,TRBV7-9,CASSLFSRENGYTF
TRBJ2-3,TRBV4-3,CASSQDRGQGTDTQYF
TRBJ1-4,TRBV19,CASRFSRGPSLSEKLFF
TRBJ1-1,TRBV7-2,CASSQGLDTEAFF